This entry concerns a single T cell receptor (beta chain). This specimen belongs to a study of blood T cell repertoires in COVID-19. Study information: Samples taken during acute and convalescent COVID-19 were collected in the United States, Italy and Spain. Sources were T cells, B-cell-depleted T cells, or PBMCs; the material itself was cDNA or gDNA.

The CDR3 is made up of 13 amino acids. Germline assignment: CDR1 SGHNT and CDR2 YYREEE (reference sequence). V shed 4 bases, J shed 5 bases, and the junction held 5 bases outside the gene matches. As handled by the study authors: Reference gene primer amplification yielded estimated nucleated cell counts. The data were produced by immunoSEQ multiplex PCR, yet TCRdb's version contains in-frame clones alone and is incomplete. From that table come the V and J calls and clone size; the DNA was used to work out D and trimming. This sample has around 97,000 clones, with roughly 80% found just once. The rearrangement uses TRBV5-4 and TRBJ2-7; 8 bases match TRBD1. The sample comprised peripheral blood. The sequence derives from a human donor in a cohort sampled during active COVID-19. DNA for the CDR3: TGTGCCAGCAGCCATCCGGACAGGGACGAGCAGTACTTC. Its protein is CASSHPDRDEQYF. Based on the CDR3 plus reference TRBV5-4 and TRBJ2-7, the full variable domain is ETGVTQSPTHLIKTRGQQVTLRCSSQSGHNTVSWYQQALGQGPQFIFQYYREEENGRGNFPPRFSGLQFPNYSSELNVNALELDDSALYLCASSHPDRDEQYFGPGTRLTVT.